Following are 6 T cell receptor beta chains from one sample sequenced in a study of shared clonotypes between healthy human individuals. Some clones are missing from TCRdb's copy, which holds only in-frame ones; the method was immunoSEQ multiplex PCR. The sample carries approximately 460,000 clones, 60% to 80% recorded once. Sequenced material: PBMCs. The receptors come from a woman in her forties in good health. Some clones in this sample may be carry-over from other donors' samples.

The rearrangement links TRBV7-8 to TRBJ2-4, with a weak D call TRBD1 (5 bases). This CDR3 comprises 14 residues. Trimming stripped 3 bases from V and 8 bases from J, with 14 bases between. Germline CDR1 SGHVS, CDR2 FQNEAQ. The CDR3 DNA sequence: TGTGCCAGCAGCTTTTCCGGACAATCGGACATTCAGTACTTC. It is translated as CASSFSGQSDIQYF.

The chain joins TRBV27 to TRBJ2-7; 7 nucleotides agree with TRBD1. This CDR3 is 14 amino acids long. The germline V gene has CDR1 MNHEY and CDR2 SMNVEV (reference sequence). V trimming: 1 base; J trimming: 1 base; junction bases outside the gene matches: 1. This CDR3 reads CASSLLTGSYEQYF. In DNA form, the CDR3 reads TGTGCCAGCAGTTTATTGACAGGGTCCTACGAGCAGTACTTC.

The chain employs TRBV5-1 and TRBJ2-5, with 8 bases aligning to TRBD1. The CDR3 is 14 residues long. The V gene's germline CDR1 is SGHRS and CDR2 YFSETQ. After removal of 4 bases from V and 5 bases from J, the junction contained 7 bases not matched to a gene. This CDR3 is CASSTLTGDETQYF. CDR3 nucleotide sequence: TGCGCCAGCAGCACCCTGACAGGGGACGAGACCCAGTACTTC.

The table lists this clone with many counts. The rearrangement links TRBV5-4 to TRBJ2-3, with D perhaps TRBD2 (5 bases). This CDR3 contains 16 residues. The germline CDR1 and CDR2 sequences are SGHNT and YYREEE (reference sequence). V lost 0 bases to trimming and J lost 2 bases, with 13 bases between them. The CDR3 sequence is CASSLGVGGHTDTQYF. CDR3 sequence (DNA): TGTGCCAGCAGCTTGGGAGTGGGCGGGCACACAGATACGCAGTATTTT.

This clone came up a few times. The chain carries TRBV2 and TRBJ1-4, with D possibly TRBD1 on 5 matching bases. V dropped 4 bases and J dropped 7 bases, with 13 bases sitting between them. This CDR3 contains 14 residues. Per the germline V gene, CDR1 is SNHLY and CDR2 is FYNNEI. The CDR3 sequence is CASSVWDAREKLFF. The DNA of the CDR3 is TGTGCCAGCAGTGTATGGGACGCCCGTGAAAAACTGTTTTTT.

This clone appeared a few times. The chain links TRBV5-4 to TRBJ2-7, with D tentatively TRBD1 or TRBD2 (5 bases each). Looked up from germline, CDR1 is SGHNT and CDR2 is YYREEE (reference sequence). The germline V and J ends were trimmed by 4 bases and 7 bases, with 15 bases remaining between them. The CDR3 is made up of 13 amino acids. The CDR3 region is CASSLGTEREQYF. The CDR3 region has the DNA TGTGCCAGCAGCCTAGGGACGGAACGTGAGCAGTACTTC.